This T cell receptor (beta chain) was sequenced for a study of blood T cell repertoires in COVID-19. Overall study context: The samples span acute and convalescent COVID-19 from the United States, Italy and Spain. In each case, the material was cDNA or gDNA derived from T cells, B-cell-depleted T cells, or PBMCs.

Only in-frame clones appear in the TCRdb table, and some are missing; sequencing was by immunoSEQ multiplex PCR. Of 350,000 to 450,000 clones in the sample, 75% to 90% were seen once. Germline-derived CDR1 and CDR2 are SGHTA and FQGNSA. The CDR3 consists of 14 residues. V was shortened by 1 base and J by 9 bases, with 13 bases between the two germline ends. The study drew participants aged 18 to 89 years from some 24 US areas. The sample taken for sequencing was PBMCs or T cells enriched from blood (not recorded which). This TCR derives from a man aged 25-40 years who had recovered from COVID-19. The chain recombines TRBV7-2 with TRBJ2-4; D gene uncertain. The CDR3 DNA reads TGTGCCAGCAGCTTAGATTACGAGCTTCCCATTCAGTACTTC. It encodes CASSLDYELPIQYF. Together with reference TRBV7-2 and TRBJ2-4, the CDR3 gives the full variable domain: GAGVSQSPSNKVTEKGKDVELRCDPISGHTALYWYRQSLGQGLEFLIYFQGNSAPDKSGLPSDRFSAERTGGSVSTLTIQRTQQEDSAVYLCASSLDYELPIQYFGAGTRLSVL.